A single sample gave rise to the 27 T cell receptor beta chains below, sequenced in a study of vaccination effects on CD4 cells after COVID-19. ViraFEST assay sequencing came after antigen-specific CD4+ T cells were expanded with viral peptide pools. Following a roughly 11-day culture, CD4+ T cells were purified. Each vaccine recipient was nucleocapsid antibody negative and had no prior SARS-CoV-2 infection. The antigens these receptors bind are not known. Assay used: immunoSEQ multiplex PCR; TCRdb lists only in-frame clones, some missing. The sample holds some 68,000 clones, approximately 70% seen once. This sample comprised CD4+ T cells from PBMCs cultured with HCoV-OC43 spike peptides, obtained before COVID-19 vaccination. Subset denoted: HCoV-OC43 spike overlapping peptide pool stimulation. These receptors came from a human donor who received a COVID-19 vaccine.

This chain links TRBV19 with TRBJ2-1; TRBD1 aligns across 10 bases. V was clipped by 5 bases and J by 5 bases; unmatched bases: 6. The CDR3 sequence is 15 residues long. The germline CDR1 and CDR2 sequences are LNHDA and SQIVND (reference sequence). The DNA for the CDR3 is TGTGCCAGTAGTTTCGACAGGGGGCAGAACAATGAGCAGTTCTTC. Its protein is CASSFDRGQNNEQFF.

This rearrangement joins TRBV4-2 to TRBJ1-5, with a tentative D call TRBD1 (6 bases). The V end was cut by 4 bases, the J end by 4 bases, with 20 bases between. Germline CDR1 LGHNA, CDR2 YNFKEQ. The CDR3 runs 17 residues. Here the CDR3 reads CASSRTIGGSENQPQHF. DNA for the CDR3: TGTGCCAGCAGCCGAACAATAGGGGGATCAGAAAATCAGCCCCAGCATTTT.

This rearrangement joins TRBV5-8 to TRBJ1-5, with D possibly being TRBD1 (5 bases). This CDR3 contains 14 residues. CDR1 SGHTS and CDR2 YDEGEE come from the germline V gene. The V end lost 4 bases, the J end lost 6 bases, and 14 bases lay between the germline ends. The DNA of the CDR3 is TGTGCCAGCAGCGTTACAGGACGCGGTCAGCCCCAGCATTTT. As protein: CASSVTGRGQPQHF.

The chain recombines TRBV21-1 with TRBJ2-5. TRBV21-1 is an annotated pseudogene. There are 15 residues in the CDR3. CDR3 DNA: TGTGCCAGCAGCACCAGTCGACGTTTTGTAGAGACCCAGTACTTC. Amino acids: CASSTSRRFVETQYF.

In DNA, the CDR3 is TGTGCCAGCAGTGAAGCGGGGGTGTACGAGCAGTACGTC. It specifies CASSEAGVYEQYV. This chain uses TRBV6-1 with TRBJ2-7; D possibly uses TRBD1 or TRBD2 (5 bases each). Germline values: CDR1 MNHNS, CDR2 SASEGT. Deletions cut 0 bases from V and 4 bases from J, with 7 bases between. The CDR3 length is 13 residues.

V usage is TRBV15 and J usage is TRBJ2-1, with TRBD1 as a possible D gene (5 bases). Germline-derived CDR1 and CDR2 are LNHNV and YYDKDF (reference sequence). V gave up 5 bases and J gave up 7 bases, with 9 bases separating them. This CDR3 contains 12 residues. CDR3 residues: CATSQGRNEQFF. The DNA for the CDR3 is TGTGCCACCAGCCAGGGAAGGAATGAGCAGTTCTTC.

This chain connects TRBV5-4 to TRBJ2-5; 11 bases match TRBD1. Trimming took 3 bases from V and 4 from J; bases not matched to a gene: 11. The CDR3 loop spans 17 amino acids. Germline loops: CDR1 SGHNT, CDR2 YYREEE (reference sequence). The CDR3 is CASSSPDRGRVGETQYF. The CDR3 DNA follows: TGTGCCAGCAGCTCTCCGGACAGGGGGCGCGTCGGAGAGACCCAGTACTTC.

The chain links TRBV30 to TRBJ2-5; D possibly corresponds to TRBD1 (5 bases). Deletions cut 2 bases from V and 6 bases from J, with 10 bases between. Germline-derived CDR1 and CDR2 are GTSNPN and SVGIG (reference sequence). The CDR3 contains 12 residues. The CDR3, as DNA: TGTGCCTGGAGTACAGGTTACAAGACCCAGTACTTC. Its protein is CAWSTGYKTQYF.

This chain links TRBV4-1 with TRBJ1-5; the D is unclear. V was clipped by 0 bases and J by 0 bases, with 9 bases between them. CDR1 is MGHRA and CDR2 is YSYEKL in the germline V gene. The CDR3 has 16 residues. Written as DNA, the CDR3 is TGCGCCAGCAGCCAAGATCCCGGTAATAGCAATCAGCCCCAGCATTTT. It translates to CASSQDPGNSNQPQHF.

The DNA of the CDR3 is TGTGCCAGCAGCTCCTCCCTCGGCAGCAAGTACCAAGAGACCCAGTACTTC. Translation gives CASSSSLGSKYQETQYF. J is TRBJ2-5 and V is TRBV7-9; no clear D gene. Germline values: CDR1 SEHNR, CDR2 FQNEAQ (reference sequence). V was shortened by 4 bases and J by 0 bases, with 18 bases between the two germline ends. The CDR3 is 17 residues long.

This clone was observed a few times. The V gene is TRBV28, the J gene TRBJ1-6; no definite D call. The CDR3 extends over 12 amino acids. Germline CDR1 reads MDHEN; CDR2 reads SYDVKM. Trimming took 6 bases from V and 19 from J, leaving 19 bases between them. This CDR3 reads CASSSDWARGHF. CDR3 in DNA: TGTGCCAGCAGCTCCGATTGGGCCCGTGGTCACTTT.

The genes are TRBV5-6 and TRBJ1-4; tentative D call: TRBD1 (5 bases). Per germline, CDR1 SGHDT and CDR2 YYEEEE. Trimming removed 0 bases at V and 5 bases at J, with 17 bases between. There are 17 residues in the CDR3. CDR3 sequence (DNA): TGTGCCAGCAGCTTGGCCAATACGGCAGGGAGGAATGAAAAACTGTTTTTT. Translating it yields CASSLANTAGRNEKLFF.

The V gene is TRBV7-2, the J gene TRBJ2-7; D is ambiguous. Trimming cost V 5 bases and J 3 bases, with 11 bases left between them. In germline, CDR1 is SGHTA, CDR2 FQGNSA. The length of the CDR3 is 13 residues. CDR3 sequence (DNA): TGTGCCAGCAGCCGAGGACCGATCTACGAGCAGTACGTC. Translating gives CASSRGPIYEQYV.

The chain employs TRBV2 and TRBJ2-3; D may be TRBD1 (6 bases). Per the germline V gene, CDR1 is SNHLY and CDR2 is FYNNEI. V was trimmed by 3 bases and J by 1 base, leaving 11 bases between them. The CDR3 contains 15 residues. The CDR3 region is CASSDRGLRTDTQYF. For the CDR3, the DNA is TGTGCCAGCAGTGACAGGGGTCTCCGCACAGATACGCAGTATTTT.

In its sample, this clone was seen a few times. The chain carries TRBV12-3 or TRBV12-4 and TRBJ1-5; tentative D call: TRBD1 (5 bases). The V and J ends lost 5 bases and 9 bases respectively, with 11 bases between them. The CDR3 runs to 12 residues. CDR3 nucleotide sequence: TGTGCCAGCAGTCAGGGCCCGGGGCCCCAGCATTTT. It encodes CASSQGPGPQHF.

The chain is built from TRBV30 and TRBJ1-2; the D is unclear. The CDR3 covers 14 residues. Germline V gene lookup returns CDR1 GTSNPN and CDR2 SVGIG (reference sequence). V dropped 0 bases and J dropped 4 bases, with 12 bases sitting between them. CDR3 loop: CAWSVQGGSYGYTF. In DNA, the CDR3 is TGTGCCTGGAGTGTACAAGGAGGGAGCTATGGCTACACCTTC.

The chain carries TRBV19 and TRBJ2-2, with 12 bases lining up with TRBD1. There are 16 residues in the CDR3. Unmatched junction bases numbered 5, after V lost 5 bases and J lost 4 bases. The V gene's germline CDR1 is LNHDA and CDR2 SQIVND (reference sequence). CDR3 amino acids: CASSGRDRGPTGELFF. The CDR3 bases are TGTGCCAGTAGTGGCCGGGACAGGGGGCCCACCGGGGAGCTGTTTTTT.

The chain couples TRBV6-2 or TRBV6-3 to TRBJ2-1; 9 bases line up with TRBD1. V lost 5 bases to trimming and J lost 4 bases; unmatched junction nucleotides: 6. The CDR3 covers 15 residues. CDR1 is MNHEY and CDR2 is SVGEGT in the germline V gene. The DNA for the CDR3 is TGTGCCAGCAGTGACCGGGACAGGGTATACAATGAGCAGTTCTTC. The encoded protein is CASSDRDRVYNEQFF.

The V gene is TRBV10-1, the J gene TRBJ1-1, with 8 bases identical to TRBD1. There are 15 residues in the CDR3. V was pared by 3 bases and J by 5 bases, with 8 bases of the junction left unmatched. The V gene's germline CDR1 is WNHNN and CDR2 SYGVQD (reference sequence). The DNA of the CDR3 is TGCGCCAGCAGTGACCCCGGGACAGGTAGGACTGAAGCTTTCTTT. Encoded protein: CASSDPGTGRTEAFF.

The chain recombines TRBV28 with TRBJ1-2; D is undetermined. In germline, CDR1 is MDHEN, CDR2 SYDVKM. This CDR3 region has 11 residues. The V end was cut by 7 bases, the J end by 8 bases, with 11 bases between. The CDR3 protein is CASTAGFGYTF. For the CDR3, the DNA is TGTGCCAGCACTGCCGGATTCGGCTACACCTTC.

The CDR3 DNA sequence: TGTGCCAGCAGGACAGGGGGCTTCTATGGCTACACCTTC. Protein product: CASRTGGFYGYTF. The chain has TRBV28 and TRBJ1-2; 10 bases fit TRBD1. Germline CDR1 reads MDHEN; CDR2 reads SYDVKM. CDR3 size: 13 residues. V lost 6 bases, J lost 4 bases, and 2 bases stayed unmatched.

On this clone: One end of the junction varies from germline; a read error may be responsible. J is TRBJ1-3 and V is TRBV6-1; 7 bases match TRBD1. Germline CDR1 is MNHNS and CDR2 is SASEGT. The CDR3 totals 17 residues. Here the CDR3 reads CASTEGFWTGSGNTIYF. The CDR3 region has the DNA TGTGCCAGCACTGAAGGATTTTGGACAGGTTCAGGAAACACCATATATTTT.

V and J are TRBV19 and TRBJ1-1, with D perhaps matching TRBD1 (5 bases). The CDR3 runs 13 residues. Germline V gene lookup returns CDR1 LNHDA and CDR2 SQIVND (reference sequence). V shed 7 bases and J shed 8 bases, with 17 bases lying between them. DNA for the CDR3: TGTGCCAGTACGTGGGGACTAGGAGGCGAAGCTTTCTTT. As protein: CASTWGLGGEAFF.

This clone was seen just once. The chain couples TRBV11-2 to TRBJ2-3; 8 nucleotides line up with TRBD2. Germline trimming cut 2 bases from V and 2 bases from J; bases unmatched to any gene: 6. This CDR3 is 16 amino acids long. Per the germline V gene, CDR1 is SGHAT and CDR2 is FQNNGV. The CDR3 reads CASSLSSGGSTDTQYF. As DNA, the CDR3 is TGTGCCAGCAGCTTATCCAGCGGGGGTTCCACAGATACGCAGTATTTT.

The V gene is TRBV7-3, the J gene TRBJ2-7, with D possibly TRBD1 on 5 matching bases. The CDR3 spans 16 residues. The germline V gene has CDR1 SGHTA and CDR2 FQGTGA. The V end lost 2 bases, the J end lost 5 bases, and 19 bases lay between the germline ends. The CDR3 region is CASSLGPRDDVNEQYV. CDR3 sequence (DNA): TGTGCCAGCAGCTTAGGTCCCAGGGATGACGTTAACGAGCAGTACGTC.

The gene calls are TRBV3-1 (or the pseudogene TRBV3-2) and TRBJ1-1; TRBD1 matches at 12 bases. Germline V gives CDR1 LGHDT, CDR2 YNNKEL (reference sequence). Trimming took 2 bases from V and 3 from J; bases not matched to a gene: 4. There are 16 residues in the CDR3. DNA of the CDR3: TGTGCCAGCAGCCAAATGGGACAGGGGGCGGACACTGAAGCTTTCTTT. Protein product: CASSQMGQGADTEAFF.

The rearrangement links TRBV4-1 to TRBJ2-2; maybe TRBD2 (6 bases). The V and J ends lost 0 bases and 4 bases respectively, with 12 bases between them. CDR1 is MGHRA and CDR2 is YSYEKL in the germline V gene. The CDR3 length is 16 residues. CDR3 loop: CASSQEVTAGTGELFF. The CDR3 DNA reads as TGCGCCAGCAGCCAAGAAGTCACAGCGGGCACCGGGGAGCTGTTTTTT.